The 22 T cell receptor beta chains below come from one sample, sequenced in a study of blood T cells in healthy people across ages (dated by TCRdb to about 2015). Library preparation employed 5' RACE. Sequencing was performed on an Illumina HiSeq 2500. The second PCR ran for about 6 to 11 cycles and used a J-beta primer mix along with a sample-barcoded 5' primer. TCRdb redid the processing of the public reads, applying fastp at Q25 and MiXCR, and retained in-frame beta chains. Entries are consolidated by CDR3 protein sequence, retaining the most common genes and DNA. The sample includes 660,000 or so distinct CDR3 sequences, with around three fifths observed a single time. The biggest ten clones account for over 35% of the sample. The specimen was blood. The receptors were sampled from a man aged 60-69 years in good health.

CDR3: CASSQAPWGDTQYF. The CDR3 coding sequence is TGTGCCAGCAGCCAAGCTCCTTGGGGGGATACGCAGTATTTT. The chain joins TRBV3-1 to TRBJ2-3; the D call may be TRBD1 or TRBD2 (5 bases each). This CDR3 has 14 amino acids. Germline V gene lookup returns CDR1 LGHDT and CDR2 YNNKEL (reference sequence). Trimming shortened V by 1 base and J by 6 bases, and 11 bases separated the two germline ends.

The J gene is TRBJ1-2, the V gene TRBV7-9, with TRBD1 as a possible D gene (6 bases). Trimming took off 6 bases at V and 3 bases at J, with 11 bases between the two ends. CDR3 length: 13 residues. Germline V gene data show CDR1 as SEHNR and CDR2 as FQNEAQ (reference sequence). CDR3 sequence: CASSSGQHYGYTF. The CDR3 DNA sequence: TGTGCCAGCAGTTCAGGACAGCACTATGGCTACACCTTC.

The V and J genes are TRBV5-1 and TRBJ1-4; D gene ambiguous. This CDR3 spans 14 amino acids. Trimming cost V 7 bases and J 3 bases, with 13 bases left between them. From germline, CDR1 is SGHRS and CDR2 YFSETQ. CDR3 nucleotides: TGCGCCAGCGGCCCCGCGGACGCTAATGAAAAACTGTTTTTT. Translation: CASGPADANEKLFF.

The genes are TRBV12-3 or TRBV12-4 and TRBJ1-2; 7 nucleotides agree with TRBD1. J lost 6 bases, V lost 3 bases, and 4 bases had no gene match. CDR3 length: 13 residues. The CDR3 loop is CASSFDRENGYTF. CDR3 bases: TGTGCCAGCAGTTTTGACAGGGAGAATGGCTACACCTTC.

This clonotype was seen only a few times. The V and J genes are TRBV7-9 and TRBJ1-6; possible D gene TRBD1, 5 bases. CDR1 is SEHNR and CDR2 is FQNEAQ in the germline V gene (reference sequence). This CDR3 contains 16 residues. The ends were cut back, 1 base at V and 7 bases at J, with 14 bases in the middle. Here the CDR3 reads CASSLGGAGRNSPLHF. In DNA, the CDR3 is TGTGCCAGCAGCTTAGGGGGCGCGGGACGGAATTCACCCCTCCACTTT. The entire variable domain, with the rest obtained from reference TRBV7-9 and TRBJ1-6, is as follows: DTGVSQNPRHKITKRGQNVTFRCDPISEHNRLYWYRQTLGQGPEFLTYFQNEAQLEKSRLLSDRFSAERPKGSFSTLEIQRTEQGDSAMYLCASSLGGAGRNSPLHFGNGTRLTVT.

The genes are TRBV9 and TRBJ2-1; tentative D call: TRBD2 (5 bases). CDR1 and CDR2 from the germline V gene are SGDLS and YYNGEE. V lost 0 bases and J lost 9, with 10 bases in between. The CDR3 has 13 residues. CDR3: CASSVALAGEQFF. The CDR3 DNA follows: TGTGCCAGCAGCGTAGCCCTTGCGGGTGAGCAGTTCTTC.

This clonotype has more than one count but fewer than ten. The gene calls are TRBV3-1 and TRBJ1-5; tentatively, D is TRBD1 (5 bases). The CDR3 is 16 residues long. Germline CDR1 reads LGHDT; CDR2 reads YNNKEL (reference sequence). V was clipped by 0 bases and J by 6 bases, with 15 bases between them. The chain's CDR3 is CASSQDLGLGGQPQHF. DNA for the CDR3: TGTGCCAGCAGCCAAGATCTGGGGCTCGGGGGTCAGCCCCAGCATTTT.

This clonotype was counted a single time. The rearrangement links TRBV18 to TRBJ2-3; a possible D gene is TRBD1 (5 bases). V was trimmed by 2 bases and J by 2 bases, leaving 11 bases between them. Germline V lookup: CDR1 KGHSH, CDR2 LQKENI. There are 15 residues in the CDR3. CDR3 loop: CASSPNQGTTDTQYF. The CDR3 nucleotides are TGTGCCAGCTCACCAAACCAGGGCACCACAGATACGCAGTATTTT. Looking up the rest from reference TRBV18 and TRBJ2-3 gives the full variable domain: NAGVMQNPRHLVRRRGQEARLRCSPMKGHSHVYWYRQLPEEGLKFMVYLQKENIIDESGMPKERFSAEFPKEGPSILRIQQVVRGDSAAYFCASSPNQGTTDTQYFGPGTRLTVL.

This clonotype was observed a handful of times. The chain is built from TRBV6-2 or TRBV6-3 and TRBJ2-7, with 7 bases matching TRBD1. The CDR3 runs 15 residues. J lost 3 bases, V lost 5 bases, and 10 bases had no gene match. Germline loops: CDR1 MNHEY, CDR2 SVGEGT. The CDR3 spells CASSPPRDRDYEQYF. The DNA of the CDR3 is TGTGCCAGCAGTCCCCCCCGGGACAGAGACTACGAGCAGTACTTC.

The rearrangement links TRBV6-1 to TRBJ1-2, with D maybe TRBD1 (6 bases). The CDR3 sequence is 12 residues long. V dropped 6 bases and J dropped 7 bases, with 12 bases sitting between them. Germline CDR1 and CDR2: MNHNS and SASEGT. CDR3 coding DNA: TGTGCCAGCAGATACAGGGTTGGTGGCTACACCTTC. This codes for CASRYRVGGYTF.

This clonotype was detected only a few times. V is TRBV7-9 and J is TRBJ1-6; TRBD1 matches at 8 bases. The ends lost 5 bases at V and 7 bases at J; junction bases unmatched: 10. CDR1 is SEHNR, CDR2 FQNEAQ, per germline (reference sequence). This CDR3 is 16 amino acids long. The CDR3 sequence is CASSPFQGQANSPLHF. The CDR3 DNA sequence: TGTGCCAGCAGCCCATTTCAGGGACAGGCAAATTCACCCCTCCACTTT.

This clonotype appeared once. V usage is TRBV12-3 or TRBV12-4 and J usage is TRBJ1-1; TRBD1 matches at 11 bases. This CDR3 has 14 amino acids. V dropped 6 bases and J dropped 4; count of bases not matched to a gene: 4. CDR3 sequence (DNA): TGTGCCAGCAGGCGGGACAGGGGGGTCACTGAAGCTTTCTTT. This gives the protein CASRRDRGVTEAFF.

This chain connects TRBV6-5 to TRBJ1-2; no definite D call. Trimming left V 0 bases short and J 5 bases short, with 10 bases between. The germline CDR1 and CDR2 sequences are MNHEY and SVGAGI. The CDR3 covers 14 residues. The CDR3 sequence: CASSYSARQYGYTF. In nucleotides, the CDR3 is TGTGCCAGCAGTTACTCCGCAAGGCAGTATGGCTACACCTTC.

V and J are TRBV29-1 and TRBJ2-1; TRBD1 matches 9 bases. The CDR3 is made up of 13 amino acids. J was trimmed by 8 bases and V by 6 bases; bases with no gene match: 8. Germline values: CDR1 SQVTM, CDR2 ANQGSEA. The CDR3 is CSVRDRVIYEQFF. CDR3 sequence (DNA): TGCAGCGTCCGGGACAGGGTCATCTATGAGCAGTTCTTC.

This clonotype was recorded a few times. The rearrangement links TRBV7-2 to TRBJ2-7; D gene ambiguous. The CDR3 loop spans 12 amino acids. Trimming left V 1 base short and J 10 bases short, with 11 bases between. The germline V gene encodes CDR1 SGHTA and CDR2 FQGNSA. Here the CDR3 reads CASSLGPTIQYF. In nucleotides, the CDR3 is TGTGCCAGCAGCTTAGGGCCGACCATCCAGTACTTC.

The J gene is TRBJ2-3, the V gene TRBV24-1, with TRBD2 as a possible D gene (5 bases). Trimming removed 5 bases at V and 9 bases at J, with 11 bases between. CDR1 is KGHDR and CDR2 is SFDVKD in the germline V gene. The CDR3 is made up of 12 amino acids. CDR3: CATSGLPGTQYF. CDR3 DNA: TGTGCCACCAGTGGTCTCCCGGGGACGCAGTATTTT.

The J gene is TRBJ1-1, the V gene TRBV3-1, with 10 bases that match TRBD1. The CDR3 runs 15 residues. Germline V gives CDR1 LGHDT, CDR2 YNNKEL (reference sequence). J gave up 4 bases and V 3 bases, and 5 bases lay outside the gene matches. In DNA, the CDR3 is TGTGCCAGCAGCCACGGACAGGGGGTGACCACTGAAGCTTTCTTT. Encoded protein: CASSHGQGVTTEAFF.

This clonotype appeared a few times. The chain carries TRBV5-6 and TRBJ2-4; a possible D gene is TRBD1 (5 bases). The CDR3 extends over 12 amino acids. Germline assignment: CDR1 SGHDT and CDR2 YYEEEE. Trimming removed 5 bases from V and 14 bases from J, with 17 bases in between. CDR3 in amino acids: CASSLLLQGEYF. As DNA, the CDR3 is TGTGCCAGCAGTCTCCTCCTCCAAGGGGAGTACTTC.

In its sample, this clonotype was seen many times. The V call is TRBV4-1, the J call TRBJ2-1, with 8 bases matching TRBD1. The V and J ends lost 4 bases and 6 bases, in that order; junction bases with no gene match: 5. This CDR3 comprises 14 residues. Germline V gene sequence: CDR1 MGHRA, CDR2 YSYEKL. Here the CDR3 reads CASSRGTGVNEQFF. The DNA of the CDR3 is TGCGCCAGCAGCCGAGGGACAGGAGTCAATGAGCAGTTCTTC.

This chain joins TRBV20-1 and TRBJ2-3, with 9 bases fitting TRBD2. The V segment lost 7 bases and the J segment 4 bases; nucleotides outside the gene matches: 12. The CDR3 has 15 amino acids. The germline gives CDR1 DFQATT, CDR2 SNEGSKA (reference sequence). CDR3 protein: CSVSSRRGGPDTQYF. Written as DNA, the CDR3 is TGCAGTGTTAGTAGTCGGCGGGGGGGCCCAGATACGCAGTATTTT.

The chain uses TRBV12-3 or TRBV12-4 and TRBJ2-1; 13 bases map to TRBD2. J gave up 9 bases and V 4 bases, and 6 bases lay outside the gene matches. CDR3 length: 15 amino acids. CDR3 amino acids: CASSSGLAGAGEQFF. Here the CDR3 DNA reads TGTGCCAGCAGTTCAGGACTAGCGGGGGCAGGTGAGCAGTTCTTC.

This chain links TRBV7-2 with TRBJ2-6; D not certain. From germline, CDR1 is SGHTA and CDR2 FQGNSA. This CDR3 has 15 amino acids. V gave up 1 base and J gave up 6 bases, with 10 bases separating them. DNA of the CDR3: TGTGCCAGCAGCTTAGGGGCCGGGTCGGCCAACGTCCTGACTTTC. Translated, it gives CASSLGAGSANVLTF.